Following are 5 T cell receptor beta chains from one sample sequenced in a study of technical replicates of blood from a few donors. Measured with immunoSEQ multiplex PCR; TCRdb has only the in-frame clones, and not every one. The sample shows tens of thousands of clones, roughly 95% of them seen only once. The sample consisted of T cells isolated from PBMCs. All receptors come from a human donor in good health.

The V and J genes are TRBV5-6 and TRBJ1-5; TRBD1 matches at 7 bases. Germline V gene lookup returns CDR1 SGHDT and CDR2 YYEEEE. V was clipped by 1 base and J by 5 bases; unmatched bases: 6. There are 15 residues in the CDR3. CDR3 in amino acids: CASSLSRDRYQPQHF. The CDR3 DNA reads TGTGCCAGCAGCTTGTCCCGGGACAGATATCAGCCCCAGCATTTT.

V usage is TRBV5-1 and J usage is TRBJ2-1, with 9 bases fitting TRBD2. This CDR3 comprises 17 residues. J gave up 8 bases and V 4 bases, and 16 bases lay outside the gene matches. Germline-derived CDR1 and CDR2 are SGHRS and YFSETQ. CDR3 sequence (DNA): TGCGCCAGCAGCGGAATAGCGGGAGTTAGCCTTGGTGATGAGCAGTTCTTC. Protein sequence: CASSGIAGVSLGDEQFF.

This chain joins TRBV29-1 and TRBJ2-1; the match to TRBD1 covers 8 bases. V dropped 7 bases and J dropped 4; count of bases not matched to a gene: 6. Looked up from germline, CDR1 is SQVTM and CDR2 is ANQGSEA. This CDR3 spans 13 amino acids. CDR3 DNA: TGCAGCGGCACCCGGACAGGGTACAATGAGCAGTTCTTC. Protein product: CSGTRTGYNEQFF.

This clone is a singleton in its sample. V is TRBV13 and J is TRBJ2-2; TRBD1 might be the D (5 bases). Germline V gene data show CDR1 as PRHDT and CDR2 as FYEKMQ (reference sequence). CDR3 size: 17 residues. Trimming cost V 0 bases and J 3 bases, with 14 bases left between them. Written as DNA, the CDR3 is TGTGCCAGCAGCTTAGGTTCTAGGGCAGGGTACACCGGGGAGCTGTTTTTT. It translates to CASSLGSRAGYTGELFF.

The chain links TRBV5-1 to TRBJ1-3; tentative D call: TRBD1 (5 bases). CDR1 is SGHRS and CDR2 is YFSETQ in the germline V gene. The V and J ends lost 0 bases and 1 base respectively, with 11 bases between them. The CDR3 runs 16 residues. The CDR3 is CASSLGQGGSGNTIYF. CDR3 DNA: TGCGCCAGCAGCTTGGGGCAGGGTGGATCTGGAAACACCATATATTTT.